The 22 T cell receptor beta chains in this list originate from one sample, sequenced in a study of Ad26.COV2.S vaccination and SARS-CoV-2 variants. The treatment is: around 19 received Ad26.COV2.S at low or high dose, single or two shots; 5 received placebo; per-sample allocation not given. Day 63 after the first injection of vaccine or placebo was the sampling time. Measured with immunoSEQ multiplex PCR; TCRdb has only the in-frame clones, and not every one. The table has 300,000 to 350,000 clones, 70% to 90% seen once. The sequences come from peripheral blood, collected in a trial of Ad26.COV2.S vaccine versus placebo. The source of these receptors is a person aged 18-65 years who received the Ad26.COV2.S COVID-19 vaccine or a placebo.

The V call is TRBV28, the J call TRBJ1-5, with D unresolved. Germline CDR1 is MDHEN and CDR2 is SYDVKM. This CDR3 region has 17 residues. With 7 bases removed from V and 9 bases from J, the gap between germline ends came to 28 bases. Here the CDR3 DNA reads TGTGCCAGCAACACCCCAGCGGGGTCAGACCCGAGGAGGCCCCAGCATTTT. It yields the protein CASNTPAGSDPRRPQHF.

The rearrangement uses TRBV2 and TRBJ2-1; D unclear. The germline gives CDR1 SNHLY, CDR2 FYNNEI. This CDR3 has 14 amino acids. Trimming took off 2 bases at V and 4 bases at J, with 9 bases between the two ends. The CDR3 sequence is CASSELGGYNEQFF. Written as DNA, the CDR3 is TGTGCCAGCAGTGAATTAGGCGGTTACAATGAGCAGTTCTTC.

The rearrangement uses TRBV2 and TRBJ2-7; D is unclear. The germline V and J ends were trimmed by 5 bases and 0 bases, with 5 bases remaining between them. The CDR3 is 12 residues long. Per germline, CDR1 SNHLY and CDR2 FYNNEI. The DNA for the CDR3 is TGTGCCAGCAGTACGAACTCCTACGAGCAGTACTTC. Residues: CASSTNSYEQYF.

The V gene is TRBV29-1, the J gene TRBJ1-2; 7 bases are shared with TRBD1. The germline V gene encodes CDR1 SQVTM and CDR2 ANQGSEA. Trimming removed 5 bases from V and 5 bases from J; junction bases left unmatched: 8. The CDR3 totals 13 residues. The CDR3 loop is CSVQGGADYGYTF. The CDR3 DNA reads TGCAGCGTTCAAGGGGGCGCGGATTATGGCTACACCTTC.

The CDR3 reads CAARTRDSNYGYTF. CDR3 coding DNA: TGTGCCGCCCGGACCCGGGACAGTAACTATGGCTACACCTTC. The chain couples TRBV10-3 to TRBJ1-2; 7 nucleotides align to TRBD1. CDR3 length equals 14 residues. Germline-derived CDR1 and CDR2 are ENHRY and SYGVKD. Germline trimming cut 11 bases from V and 1 base from J; bases unmatched to any gene: 10.

This clone was detected only once. The CDR3 here is CASGQVSYYGYTF. CDR3 nucleotides: TGTGCTAGCGGACAGGTTTCGTACTATGGCTACACCTTC. The V and J genes are TRBV12-5 and TRBJ1-2, with 7 bases identical to TRBD1. The CDR3 is made up of 13 amino acids. The germline V gene has CDR1 LGHNT and CDR2 FRNRAP. V gave up 9 bases and J gave up 3 bases; unmatched junction bases: 7.

V gene TRBV5-1 combines with J gene TRBJ2-2; tentatively, D is TRBD1 (8 bases). Germline values: CDR1 SGHRS, CDR2 YFSETQ. V gave up 3 bases and J gave up 6 bases, with 15 bases separating them. This CDR3 is 15 amino acids long. The CDR3 DNA sequence: TGCGCCAGCAGCTCTTCTACAGGGGGGGCCGGGGAGCTGTTTTTT. Residues: CASSSSTGGAGELFF. The entire variable domain, with the rest obtained from reference TRBV5-1 and TRBJ2-2, is as follows: KAGVTQTPRYLIKTRGQQVTLSCSPISGHRSVSWYQQTPGQGLQFLFEYFSETQRNKGNFPGRFSGRQFSNSRSEMNVSTLELGDSALYLCASSSSTGGAGELFFGEGSRLTVL.

The chain uses TRBV18 and TRBJ1-1; TRBD1 matches 9 bases. V lost 2 bases to trimming and J lost 4 bases; unmatched junction nucleotides: 8. Germline loops: CDR1 KGHSH, CDR2 LQKENI. The length of the CDR3 is 16 residues. Here the CDR3 DNA reads TGTGCCAGCTCACCATTACAGGGGGCTCGGGTCACTGAAGCTTTCTTT. It is translated as CASSPLQGARVTEAFF. The full variable domain, with the rest looked up from reference TRBV18 and TRBJ1-1, is NAGVMQNPRHLVRRRGQEARLRCSPMKGHSHVYWYRQLPEEGLKFMVYLQKENIIDESGMPKERFSAEFPKEGPSILRIQQVVRGDSAAYFCASSPLQGARVTEAFFGQGTRLTVV.

The chain carries TRBV29-1 and TRBJ1-1; D is perhaps TRBD1 (5 bases). Trimming cost V 6 bases and J 3 bases, with 17 bases left between them. This CDR3 spans 14 amino acids. The germline CDR1 and CDR2 sequences are SQVTM and ANQGSEA. The DNA for the CDR3 is TGCAGCGTCAACCTCGGGGGGAGCTACACTGAAGCTTTCTTT. Residues: CSVNLGGSYTEAFF.

The genes are TRBV2 and TRBJ1-6; TRBD1 agrees at 8 bases. The CDR3 has 14 amino acids. Looked up from germline, CDR1 is SNHLY and CDR2 is FYNNEI. Germline trimming cut 8 bases from V and 7 bases from J; bases unmatched to any gene: 7. The CDR3 sequence: CASGARTGNSPLHF. CDR3 nucleotides: TGTGCCAGCGGGGCTAGGACAGGGAATTCACCCCTCCACTTT.

This chain uses TRBV2 with TRBJ1-3; D call uncertain. Trimming shortened V by 8 bases and J by 0 bases, and 17 bases separated the two germline ends. In germline, CDR1 is SNHLY, CDR2 FYNNEI. The CDR3 has 16 residues. The CDR3 here is CASGETRPSSGNTIYF. CDR3 coding DNA: TGTGCCAGCGGGGAAACTAGGCCGTCCTCTGGAAACACCATATATTTT.

The V and J genes are TRBV7-6 and TRBJ1-1, with 7 nucleotides matching TRBD1. Trimming cost V 5 bases and J 5 bases; bases outside gene matches: 8. The CDR3 extends over 14 amino acids. Per the germline V gene, CDR1 is SGHVS and CDR2 is FNYEAQ. The CDR3 loop is CASSKDRAGTEAFF. DNA for the CDR3: TGTGCCAGCAGCAAAGACAGGGCCGGAACTGAAGCTTTCTTT.

The genes are TRBV6-5 and TRBJ2-5, with D perhaps matching TRBD1 or TRBD2 (5 bases each). Germline loops: CDR1 MNHEY, CDR2 SVGAGI. Trimming took off 2 bases at V and 4 bases at J, with 17 bases between the two ends. This CDR3 is 16 amino acids long. This CDR3 reads CASSYDRGPRIETQYF. The DNA for the CDR3 is TGTGCCAGCAGTTACGATCGGGGACCCCGTATAGAGACCCAGTACTTC.

The chain carries TRBV7-2 and TRBJ2-5; TRBD2 agrees at 12 bases. The CDR3 runs 15 residues. With V trimmed by 5 bases and J by 3 bases, 4 bases remained unmatched. Germline CDR1 reads SGHTA; CDR2 reads FQGNSA. CDR3 sequence: CASSPRTSGEETQYF. CDR3 coding DNA: TGTGCCAGCAGCCCGCGGACTAGCGGGGAAGAGACCCAGTACTTC.

This sequence joins TRBV6-5 and TRBJ1-1, with 8 bases matching TRBD1. J lost 4 bases, V lost 6 bases, and 7 bases had no gene match. The CDR3 has 14 amino acids. The V gene's germline CDR1 is MNHEY and CDR2 SVGAGI. The CDR3 DNA is TGTGCCAGCAGCACAGGACAGGGCAGCACTGAAGCTTTCTTT. Amino acids: CASSTGQGSTEAFF.

Turning to this clone: Mismatch with germline at one junction end may stem from a read error. The DNA for the CDR3 is TGTGCCAGCAGTTTAAAGCGGGGGGTCACAGATACGCAATATTTT. As protein: CASSLKRGVTDTQYF. The V and J genes are TRBV28 and TRBJ2-3, with TRBD2 matching 9 bases. This CDR3 has 15 amino acids. Germline V gene data show CDR1 as MDHEN and CDR2 as SYDVKM.

The chain couples TRBV11-3 to TRBJ1-4; 10 bases are a match to TRBD1. V was clipped by 5 bases and J by 7 bases; unmatched bases: 7. The CDR3 totals 15 residues. Germline lookup yields CDR1 SGHNT and CDR2 YENEEA. The CDR3 sequence is CASSTRTGGFEKLFF. The CDR3 DNA is TGTGCCAGCAGCACCCGGACAGGGGGGTTTGAAAAACTGTTTTTT.

The chain couples TRBV4-1 to TRBJ2-7; the match to TRBD2 covers 10 bases. CDR1 and CDR2 (germline): MGHRA, YSYEKL. The V segment lost 3 bases and the J segment 3 bases; nucleotides outside the gene matches: 5. This CDR3 has 15 residues. The CDR3 reads CASSHGTSEGYEQYF. CDR3 sequence (DNA): TGCGCCAGCAGCCACGGGACTAGCGAAGGCTACGAGCAGTACTTC.

The rearrangement uses TRBV27 and TRBJ1-1; 7 positions agree with TRBD1. This CDR3 has 14 residues. Trimming removed 7 bases from V and 0 bases from J; junction bases left unmatched: 5. The germline gives CDR1 MNHEY, CDR2 SMNVEV (reference sequence). DNA for the CDR3: TGTGCCAGCAAAACCGGGACAGTGAACACTGAAGCTTTCTTT. Translated, it gives CASKTGTVNTEAFF.

The chain's CDR3 is CASSVEGWEAFF. The CDR3, as DNA: TGCGCCAGCAGCGTTGAGGGGTGGGAAGCTTTCTTT. V is TRBV5-1 and J is TRBJ1-1, with D maybe TRBD1 (5 bases). The CDR3 sequence is 12 residues long. V lost 4 bases and J 8 bases, leaving 12 bases between the germline ends. Germline V CDR1 and CDR2: SGHRS, YFSETQ.

The rearrangement joins TRBV5-3 to TRBJ2-5, with 7 bases that match TRBD1. TRBV5-3 is an ORF, with its function uncertain. V trimming: 0 bases; J trimming: 0 bases; junction bases outside the gene matches: 8. This CDR3 has 17 amino acids. The CDR3 DNA is TGTGCCAGAAGCTTGGAAGTTTCACAGGGGTACCAAGAGACCCAGTACTTC. Its protein product is CARSLEVSQGYQETQYF.

The table lists this clone with a few counts. The V gene is TRBV11-2, the J gene TRBJ2-1, with D perhaps matching TRBD1 or TRBD2 (7 bases each). The V and J ends lost 3 bases and 3 bases respectively, with 15 bases between them. This CDR3 spans 16 amino acids. Looked up from germline, CDR1 is SGHAT and CDR2 is FQNNGV. In nucleotides, the CDR3 is TGTGCCAGCAGCTTTGGCAGGGGGGGCCGCTACAATGAGCAGTTCTTC. Its protein product is CASSFGRGGRYNEQFF.